This paragraph reports one T cell receptor (beta chain). These data belong to a study of control samples from healthy donors and cancer patients. In germline, CDR1 is MNHEY, CDR2 SVGAGI. The CDR3 length is 16 residues. With 2 bases clipped from V and 1 base from J, the junction kept 5 bases outside the gene matches. The protocol was immunoSEQ multiplex PCR, while the TCRdb copy is restricted to in-frame clones and leaves out a portion. Seen here are roughly 73,000 clones, 84% observed once, and the top ten hold 25% to 35%. This TCR came from a man aged 45-60 years in good health. The sample consisted of blood. The V and J genes are TRBV6-5 and TRBJ2-1; 7 bases align to TRBD2. CDR3 sequence (DNA): TGTGCCAGCAGTTACGGCGGGGGTCGTTCCTACAATGAGCAGTTCTTC. Translated: CASSYGGGRSYNEQFF.